Detailed here is one T cell receptor beta chain. Its target is not known. This sample is drawn from a study of T cell responses to AZD1222 COVID-19 vaccine. General study findings and limits: Every sample of the repertoires postdated the peak T cell response. Two doses of AZD1222 preceded a rise in Spike-specific TCR breadth and depth. White British ancestry dominated among donors, who included more females, and clonal diversity was possibly underestimated. Spike was spanned by vaccine-associated CD4 TCRs, with dominance at 160-218 and 743-854.

Libraries were prepared by immunoSEQ multiplex PCR; TCRdb keeps only in-frame clonotypes and omits some of them. The sample includes 55,000 to 75,000 clones, 79% of them seen just once. Germline V CDR1 and CDR2: SGHTA, FQGNSA. Trimming removed 2 bases from V and 2 bases from J, with 0 bases in between. The CDR3 has 12 residues. This receptor was taken from an adult in good health. The chain links TRBV7-2 to TRBJ2-2; the D is unclear. The specimen was peripheral blood, collected on day 0 of MenACWY control vaccination. CDR3 nucleotide sequence: TGTGCCAGCAGCTTAAACACCGGGGAGCTGTTTTTT. Protein: CASSLNTGELFF.